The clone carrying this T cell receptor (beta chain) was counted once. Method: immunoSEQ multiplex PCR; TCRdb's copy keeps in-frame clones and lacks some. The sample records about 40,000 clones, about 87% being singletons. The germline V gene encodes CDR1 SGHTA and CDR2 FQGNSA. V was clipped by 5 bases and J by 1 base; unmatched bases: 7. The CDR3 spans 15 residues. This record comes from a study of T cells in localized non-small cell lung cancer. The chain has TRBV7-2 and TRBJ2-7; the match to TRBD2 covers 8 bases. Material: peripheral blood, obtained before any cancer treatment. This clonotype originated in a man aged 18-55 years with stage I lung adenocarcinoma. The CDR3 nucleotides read TGTGCCAGCAGCCCGTTAGCGGGGCGTTCCTACGAGCAGTACTTC. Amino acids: CASSPLAGRSYEQYF.